The 32 T cell receptor beta chains in this list originate from one sample, sequenced in a study of cytomegalovirus exposure and HLA in healthy donors. Produced via immunoSEQ multiplex PCR; TCRdb's table is partial and in-frame only. Of over 75,000 clones listed, 75% to 90% are singletons. Specimen: PBMCs. The receptors stem from a man younger than 30 in good health and CMV-seropositive.

The CDR3 nucleotides are TGTGCCAGCAGTGATGAGGTCTCGGATGGCTACACCTTC. Translating gives CASSDEVSDGYTF. This chain joins TRBV25-1 and TRBJ1-2; no clear D. The CDR3 has 13 residues. V dropped 3 bases and J dropped 6 bases, with 11 bases sitting between them. Germline V lookup: CDR1 MGHDK, CDR2 SYGVNS.

V and J are TRBV5-1 and TRBJ1-5; D may be TRBD1 (5 bases). In germline, CDR1 is SGHRS, CDR2 YFSETQ. V was trimmed by 0 bases and J by 6 bases, leaving 10 bases between them. CDR3 length: 14 amino acids. The CDR3 here is CASSLGEGTQPQHF. The CDR3 nucleotides read TGCGCCAGCAGCTTGGGGGAGGGGACTCAGCCCCAGCATTTT.

The CDR3 sequence: CASGIGQNYGYTF. CDR3 DNA: TGTGCTAGTGGTATCGGACAGAACTATGGCTACACCTTC. The chain is built from TRBV12-5 and TRBJ1-2; tentative D call: TRBD1 (6 bases). Germline V lookup: CDR1 LGHNT, CDR2 FRNRAP. Trimming stripped 5 bases from V and 2 bases from J, with 9 bases between. This CDR3 contains 13 residues.

The chain joins TRBV6-1 to TRBJ2-1; TRBD2 aligns across 13 bases. The CDR3 is 16 amino acids. The germline V gene has CDR1 MNHNS and CDR2 SASEGT. J lost 3 bases, V lost 4 bases, and 3 bases had no gene match. The DNA for the CDR3 is TGTGCCAGCAGTGGAGGGACTAGCGGGGACTACAATGAGCAGTTCTTC. Amino acid sequence: CASSGGTSGDYNEQFF.

This clone was recorded only once. The gene calls are TRBV28 and TRBJ2-1; 7 bases map to TRBD2. Trimming at V came to 5 bases and at J to 7 bases, leaving 11 bases not matched to a gene. Germline values: CDR1 MDHEN, CDR2 SYDVKM. This CDR3 contains 15 residues. The CDR3 here is CASSLRDYMTNEQFF. CDR3 DNA: TGTGCCAGCAGTCTAAGGGACTACATGACGAATGAGCAGTTCTTC.

In its sample, this clone was seen once. The chain combines TRBV28 with TRBJ1-2; no firm D call. Germline CDR1 and CDR2: MDHEN and SYDVKM. The CDR3 length is 11 residues. Trimming took off 6 bases at V and 2 bases at J, with 4 bases between the two ends. The DNA for the CDR3 is TGTGCCAGCAGCCCAAACTATGGCTACACCTTC. It encodes CASSPNYGYTF.

The chain uses TRBV4-1 and TRBJ2-3; TRBD2 aligns across 7 bases. The CDR3 sequence is 13 residues long. CDR1 is MGHRA and CDR2 is YSYEKL in the germline V gene. Losses at the gene ends were 8 bases for V and 6 bases for J; bases not matched to a gene: 8. CDR3 sequence: CASATAGRDTQYF. The CDR3 DNA follows: TGCGCCAGCGCGACAGCGGGACGCGATACGCAGTATTTT.

This clone has just one count. The chain uses TRBV11-3 and TRBJ2-3; 7 bases are shared with TRBD2. J lost 3 bases, V lost 4 bases, and 7 bases had no gene match. CDR1 is SGHNT and CDR2 is YENEEA in the germline V gene. CDR3 length: 15 amino acids. As DNA, the CDR3 is TGTGCCAGCAGCTCCTGGGGGGGAGCGACAGATACGCAGTATTTT. This translates into CASSSWGGATDTQYF.

The chain has TRBV4-2 and TRBJ1-2, with 7 bases lining up with TRBD1. J gave up 4 bases and V 0 bases, and 11 bases lay outside the gene matches. CDR1 and CDR2 from the germline V gene are LGHNA and YNFKEQ. This CDR3 spans 17 amino acids. CDR3 sequence: CASSQDFFRGVGYGYTF. CDR3 sequence (DNA): TGTGCCAGCAGCCAAGACTTTTTCAGGGGGGTAGGCTATGGCTACACCTTC.

The V call is TRBV10-3, the J call TRBJ1-5, with TRBD1 matching over 8 bases. With V trimmed by 0 bases and J by 4 bases, 8 bases remained unmatched. Germline values: CDR1 ENHRY, CDR2 SYGVKD. The CDR3 covers 17 residues. The DNA of the CDR3 is TGTGCCATCAGTGAGTCCAGGGGACAGGAACCGAATCAGCCCCAGCATTTT. This encodes CAISESRGQEPNQPQHF.

V and J are TRBV7-9 and TRBJ1-5, with 7 bases fitting TRBD1. Germline values: CDR1 SEHNR, CDR2 FQNEAQ (reference sequence). V lost 4 bases and J lost 2; bases outside the gene matches: 2. This CDR3 is 14 amino acids long. CDR3 sequence (DNA): TGTGCCAGCAGCTCAGGACAGGGCAATCAGCCCCAGCATTTT. This translates into CASSSGQGNQPQHF.

The chain uses TRBV14 and TRBJ2-1; TRBD2 matches at 9 bases. CDR3 length equals 14 residues. Germline V gives CDR1 SGHDN, CDR2 FVKESK. The ends lost 8 bases at V and 6 bases at J; junction bases unmatched: 8. CDR3 nucleotide sequence: TGTGCCAGCCGTAGCGGGAGTCAAGCCAATGAGCAGTTCTTC. Translating gives CASRSGSQANEQFF.

This chain joins TRBV6-5 and TRBJ2-3; D is possibly TRBD2 (5 bases). The CDR3 spans 15 residues. V lost 8 bases, J lost 2 bases, and 17 bases lay in between. Germline loops: CDR1 MNHEY, CDR2 SVGAGI. The chain's CDR3 is CASAAGRSPTDTQYF. The DNA for the CDR3 is TGTGCCAGCGCCGCGGGTCGGTCACCCACAGATACGCAGTATTTT.

The chain joins TRBV15 to TRBJ2-5, with 9 bases matching TRBD1. Germline lookup yields CDR1 LNHNV and CDR2 YYDKDF (reference sequence). With V trimmed by 3 bases and J by 5 bases, 10 bases remained unmatched. The CDR3 length is 16 residues. The CDR3 loop is CATSSLNRGRGETQYF. The CDR3 coding sequence is TGTGCCACCAGCAGCCTTAACAGGGGGCGAGGGGAGACCCAGTACTTC.

V gene TRBV19 combines with J gene TRBJ1-2; 8 bases agree with TRBD1. The CDR3 is 13 residues long. V shed 8 bases, J shed 5 bases, and the junction held 7 bases outside the gene matches. The germline V gene encodes CDR1 LNHDA and CDR2 SQIVND (reference sequence). The CDR3 coding sequence is TGTGCCAGTTGCACAGGGGGAGGATATGGCTACACCTTC. Its translation: CASCTGGGYGYTF.

J is TRBJ2-3 and V is TRBV30; TRBD1 might be the D (6 bases). The germline gives CDR1 GTSNPN, CDR2 SVGIG (reference sequence). CDR3 length: 13 residues. The V gene lost 4 bases and the J gene lost 0 bases, with 8 bases spanning the gap. The CDR3 nucleotides are TGTGCCTGGAACAGGGTTAGCACAGATACGCAGTATTTT. It is translated as CAWNRVSTDTQYF.

The chain recombines TRBV6-6 with TRBJ1-2; a possible D gene is TRBD1 (6 bases). The CDR3 has 13 residues. Germline CDR1 MNHNY, CDR2 SVGAGI (reference sequence). V shed 5 bases and J shed 2 bases, with 9 bases lying between them. The CDR3 DNA sequence: TGTGCCAGCAGTCCACAGGGAAACTATGGCTACACCTTC. Encoded protein: CASSPQGNYGYTF.

The V call is TRBV21-1, the J call TRBJ2-7; the table calls TRBD1, which could not be checked here. TRBV21-1 is assigned pseudogene status. The CDR3 contains 12 residues. This chain's CDR3 is CASSKNSHEQYV. In DNA, the CDR3 is TGTGCCAGCAGCAAAAACAGCCACGAGCAGTACGTC.

This chain uses TRBV11-2 with TRBJ2-1, with D unclear. Germline lookup yields CDR1 SGHAT and CDR2 FQNNGV. The V end lost 4 bases, the J end lost 0 bases, and 10 bases lay between the germline ends. This CDR3 is 15 amino acids long. The CDR3 DNA sequence: TGTGCCAGCAGCTCACTTACCGGCTCCTACAATGAGCAGTTCTTC. Protein: CASSSLTGSYNEQFF.

This clone was recorded once. This sequence joins TRBV11-2 and TRBJ2-1; 8 nucleotides line up with TRBD2. The CDR3 totals 18 residues. Trimming cost V 1 base and J 4 bases; bases outside gene matches: 12. Germline CDR1 is SGHAT and CDR2 is FQNNGV. For the CDR3, the DNA is TGTGCCAGCAGCTTAGTCTCGGGAGGGTACAAAGGGTACAATGAGCAGTTCTTC. Its translation: CASSLVSGGYKGYNEQFF.

V usage is TRBV9 and J usage is TRBJ2-3, with TRBD2 as a possible D gene (6 bases). Germline CDR1 is SGDLS and CDR2 is YYNGEE. The CDR3 has 14 residues. The germline V and J ends were trimmed by 3 bases and 1 base, with 9 bases remaining between them. CDR3 in DNA: TGTGCCAGCAGCGATAGCGGACGCACAGATACGCAGTATTTT. Amino acids: CASSDSGRTDTQYF.

The chain employs TRBV28 and TRBJ2-1, with TRBD2 identical over 9 bases. CDR3 length: 14 amino acids. The germline V gene encodes CDR1 MDHEN and CDR2 SYDVKM. J gave up 2 bases and V 6 bases, and 2 bases lay outside the gene matches. The CDR3 DNA sequence: TGTGCCAGCAGCCCTAGCGGGACCTACAATGAGCAGTTCTTC. As protein: CASSPSGTYNEQFF.

J is TRBJ2-7 and V is TRBV20-1; D unclear. Germline-derived CDR1 and CDR2 are DFQATT and SNEGSKA (reference sequence). V was trimmed by 4 bases and J by 6 bases, leaving 10 bases between them. The CDR3 totals 11 residues. The CDR3 DNA sequence: TGCAGTGCTACGTTGTGGGGCGAGCAGTACGTC. This sequence encodes CSATLWGEQYV.

This clone came up a few times. This rearrangement joins TRBV30 to TRBJ1-3; D unresolved. Germline V gene sequence: CDR1 GTSNPN, CDR2 SVGIG (reference sequence). The CDR3 spans 15 residues. V was pared by 3 bases and J by 0 bases, with 12 bases between. Here the CDR3 reads CAWRGDGHSGNTIYF. Here the CDR3 DNA reads TGTGCCTGGAGAGGAGACGGCCACTCTGGAAACACCATATATTTT.

This clone has only one observation. This chain links TRBV11-3 with TRBJ2-1; weak D call: TRBD1 (6 bases). CDR3 length: 13 amino acids. V was clipped by 6 bases and J by 7 bases, with 13 bases between them. Looked up from germline, CDR1 is SGHNT and CDR2 is YENEEA. CDR3 residues: CASRPGTRNEQFF. The CDR3 DNA reads TGTGCCAGCAGACCCGGGACACGGAATGAGCAGTTCTTC.

This clone was detected only a few times. The chain uses TRBV7-9 and TRBJ1-3, with D possibly matching TRBD1 (5 bases). V was shortened by 0 bases and J by 7 bases, with 10 bases between the two germline ends. Germline loops: CDR1 SEHNR, CDR2 FQNEAQ (reference sequence). The CDR3 loop spans 14 amino acids. The CDR3 protein is CASSLAAGLNTIYF. For the CDR3, the DNA is TGTGCCAGCAGCTTAGCAGCAGGGTTGAACACCATATATTTT.

The rearrangement links TRBV7-8 to TRBJ2-7; D not resolved. The germline V and J ends were trimmed by 1 base and 7 bases, with 20 bases remaining between them. Germline loops: CDR1 SGHVS, CDR2 FQNEAQ. This CDR3 is 16 amino acids long. The CDR3 DNA reads TGTGCCAGCAGCTTAGAGCAGTCCTCGGGTCGTTGGGAGCAGTACGTC. It specifies CASSLEQSSGRWEQYV.

V is TRBV2 and J is TRBJ1-5, with 12 bases that match TRBD1. CDR1 is SNHLY, CDR2 FYNNEI, per germline. The CDR3 covers 18 residues. The V segment lost 5 bases and the J segment 1 base; nucleotides outside the gene matches: 9. The CDR3 loop is CASSSRDRGLKSNQPQHF. The CDR3, as DNA: TGTGCCAGCAGTTCCCGGGACAGGGGGCTTAAGAGCAATCAGCCCCAGCATTTT.

The gene calls are TRBV15 and TRBJ2-3; 8 nucleotides align to TRBD2. Per the germline V gene, CDR1 is LNHNV and CDR2 is YYDKDF (reference sequence). With 9 bases clipped from V and 6 bases from J, the junction kept 14 bases outside the gene matches. The length of the CDR3 is 15 residues. CDR3 loop: CATNAPGLGRDTQYF. DNA for the CDR3: TGTGCCACTAACGCCCCGGGACTAGGGAGGGATACGCAGTATTTT.

The chain uses TRBV14 and TRBJ1-1; D not resolved. V was clipped by 1 base and J by 1 base, with 10 bases between them. Germline V lookup: CDR1 SGHDN, CDR2 FVKESK. This CDR3 comprises 15 residues. In DNA, the CDR3 is TGTGCCAGCAGCCAAGTCGGGGTTTCGAACACTGAAGCTTTCTTT. Translated: CASSQVGVSNTEAFF.

This chain connects TRBV30 to TRBJ1-3; 8 nucleotides match TRBD1. Trimming removed 7 bases from V and 0 bases from J; junction bases left unmatched: 5. Germline assignment: CDR1 GTSNPN and CDR2 SVGIG (reference sequence). The CDR3 is 14 residues long. CDR3 protein: CAFYRGDSGNTIYF. For the CDR3, the DNA is TGTGCCTTCTACAGGGGGGACTCTGGAAACACCATATATTTT.

The chain has TRBV18 and TRBJ2-1; possibly TRBD2 for D (6 bases). The V gene lost 3 bases and the J gene lost 6 bases, with 6 bases spanning the gap. Germline V gives CDR1 KGHSH, CDR2 LQKENI. CDR3 size: 12 residues. The CDR3 protein is CASSPGGNEQFF. The CDR3 region has the DNA TGTGCCAGCTCACCGGGAGGCAATGAGCAGTTCTTC.